The clone carrying this T cell receptor beta chain has at least ten counts. Its target is unknown. The CDR3 is made up of 13 amino acids. V was trimmed by 7 bases and J by 11 bases, leaving 20 bases between them. Among all donors, each was a healthy Caucasian. This record comes from a study of identical twins. General study findings and limits: Instead of following the same donors, the conclusions were based on cross-sectional statistical analysis.

Addition of a universal primer site occurred through template switching, and cDNA carried unique molecular identifiers. In TCRdb, the 5' RACE reads were re-called with MiXCR into one record per CDR3 protein. The table includes 700,000 to 950,000 distinct CDR3 sequences, 9% to 15% detected once. These data were also reused for a study on yellow fever vaccine responses in identical twins.

The sample was PBMCs. This clonotype was obtained from a young woman in good health. This chain links TRBV12-3 or TRBV12-4 with TRBJ1-1; possibly TRBD1 for D (5 bases). CDR3 sequence: CASMWSDNLGAFF. The CDR3 DNA reads TGTGCCAGCATGTGGTCGGACAACCTGGGGGCTTTCTTT.